Below are 13 T cell receptor beta chains sequenced from a single sample in a study of blood T cells in healthy people across ages. A sample-barcoded 5' primer and a J-beta primer mix were used in a second PCR of roughly 7 to 11 cycles. TCRdb re-derived calls from the 5' RACE reads in MiXCR, one entry per CDR3 protein. The sample includes approximately 760,000 distinct CDR3 sequences, about 25% seen only once; the top ten take 9.4%. This sample also appeared in a second study, on T cells of mothers and their children.

The sample was blood. Every receptor here comes from a boy aged 10-17 years in good health.

V gene TRBV27 combines with J gene TRBJ1-2; 11 bases fit TRBD1. This CDR3 comprises 13 residues. The J segment lost 7 bases and the V segment lost 8 bases, leaving 6 bases of the junction unmatched. CDR1 and CDR2 (germline): MNHEY, SMNVEV (reference sequence). CDR3 region: CASGGQGAAGYTF. The CDR3 DNA is TGTGCCAGCGGAGGACAGGGGGCTGCTGGCTACACCTTC.

The J gene is TRBJ2-5, the V gene TRBV9, with 7 bases matching TRBD1. This CDR3 region has 15 residues. Germline trimming cut 3 bases from V and 2 bases from J; bases unmatched to any gene: 7. CDR1 and CDR2 from the germline V gene are SGDLS and YYNGEE. The CDR3 DNA follows: TGTGCCAGCAGCGGGGAAGGGGGCGCGCAAGAGACCCAGTACTTC. Translating it yields CASSGEGGAQETQYF.

The chain carries TRBV7-8 and TRBJ2-5, with no clear D. V was shortened by 3 bases and J by 2 bases, with 7 bases between the two germline ends. The germline gives CDR1 SGHVS, CDR2 FQNEAQ. This CDR3 has 13 amino acids. The CDR3 protein is CASSFHAQETQYF. The CDR3 coding sequence is TGTGCCAGCAGCTTTCATGCTCAAGAGACCCAGTACTTC. Full variable domain (remainder filled in from reference TRBV7-8 and TRBJ2-5): GAGVSQSPRYKVAKRGQDVALRCDPISGHVSLFWYQQALGQGPEFLTYFQNEAQLDKSGLPSDRFFAERPEGSVSTLKIQRTQQEDSAVYLCASSFHAQETQYFGPGTRLLVL.

This clonotype was seen more than once but under ten times. J is TRBJ2-5 and V is TRBV2; D remains ambiguous. The V end was cut by 7 bases, the J end by 3 bases, with 0 bases between. CDR1 is SNHLY and CDR2 is FYNNEI in the germline V gene. The CDR3 contains 9 residues. The CDR3 sequence is CASKETQYF. Written as DNA, the CDR3 is TGTGCCAGCAAAGAGACCCAGTACTTC.

The chain has TRBV6-2 or TRBV6-3 and TRBJ2-4; D gene unclear. The CDR3 spans 14 residues. V lost 5 bases to trimming and J lost 6 bases, with 14 bases between them. From germline, CDR1 is MNHEY and CDR2 SVGEGT. The CDR3, as DNA: TGTGCCAGCAGTCCCCGTGGGTGGGGAAACATTCAGTACTTC. It translates to CASSPRGWGNIQYF.

The V and J genes are TRBV7-9 and TRBJ2-2, with D possibly being TRBD1 (6 bases). The CDR3 spans 15 residues. Germline CDR1 SEHNR, CDR2 FQNEAQ (reference sequence). Trimming left V 5 bases short and J 5 bases short, with 15 bases between. CDR3 loop: CASSPLQGRTGELFF. DNA of the CDR3: TGTGCCAGCAGCCCCCTGCAGGGGCGGACCGGGGAGCTGTTTTTT.

This clonotype was detected only a few times. This chain connects TRBV3-1 to TRBJ2-2, with 11 bases identical to TRBD1. The CDR3 consists of 16 residues. The V gene's germline CDR1 is LGHDT and CDR2 YNNKEL (reference sequence). V lost 3 bases and J lost 4; bases outside the gene matches: 4. CDR3 nucleotides: TGTGCCAGCAGCCACCTAGGGACAGGGGGCACCGGGGAGCTGTTTTTT. Translated, it gives CASSHLGTGGTGELFF.

This clonotype was seen a handful of times. The chain carries TRBV12-3 or TRBV12-4 and TRBJ2-5; D might be TRBD2 (5 bases). This CDR3 region has 14 residues. The V end lost 3 bases, the J end lost 3 bases, and 11 bases lay between the germline ends. CDR3 coding DNA: TGTGCCAGCAGTTTCTCGTCCGGGAAAGAGACCCAGTACTTC. It codes for CASSFSSGKETQYF.

This clonotype has only a few counts. The chain joins TRBV7-9 to TRBJ1-4; D is perhaps TRBD1 (5 bases). This CDR3 spans 14 amino acids. CDR1 is SEHNR and CDR2 is FQNEAQ in the germline V gene (reference sequence). V was shortened by 5 bases and J by 10 bases, with 17 bases between the two germline ends. This CDR3 reads CASSPRLAGGKLFF. DNA of the CDR3: TGTGCCAGCAGCCCCCGGTTAGCGGGGGGAAAACTGTTTTTT.

The chain has TRBV29-1 and TRBJ2-1; no clear D gene. Germline V lookup: CDR1 SQVTM, CDR2 ANQGSEA. This CDR3 is 13 amino acids long. Trimming took off 0 bases at V and 7 bases at J, with 10 bases between the two ends. This CDR3 is CSVEEAELNEQFF. CDR3 coding DNA: TGCAGCGTTGAAGAGGCGGAGCTAAATGAGCAGTTCTTC.

The V and J genes are TRBV4-2 and TRBJ2-4; 7 bases map to TRBD1. The CDR3 has 14 amino acids. V was pared by 5 bases and J by 6 bases, with 7 bases of the junction left unmatched. Germline CDR1 LGHNA, CDR2 YNFKEQ. The CDR3 reads CASSAIGGGNIQYF. For the CDR3, the DNA is TGTGCCAGCAGCGCGATAGGGGGCGGAAACATTCAGTACTTC.

The table lists this clonotype with a few counts. The rearrangement uses TRBV9 and TRBJ2-3, with a weak D call TRBD2 (6 bases). Germline V lookup: CDR1 SGDLS, CDR2 YYNGEE. There are 15 residues in the CDR3. V gave up 4 bases and J gave up 3 bases, with 15 bases separating them. CDR3 loop: CASSPWGETTDTQYF. The CDR3 coding sequence is TGTGCCAGCAGCCCGTGGGGGGAAACTACAGATACGCAGTATTTT. The whole variable domain, remainder taken from reference TRBV9 and TRBJ2-3, is DSGVTQTPKHLITATGQRVTLRCSPRSGDLSVYWYQQSLDQGLQFLIQYYNGEERAKGNILERFSAQQFPDLHSELNLSSLELGDSALYFCASSPWGETTDTQYFGPGTRLTVL.

The gene calls are TRBV2 and TRBJ2-3, with a weak D call TRBD1 (5 bases). Germline CDR1 is SNHLY and CDR2 is FYNNEI. This CDR3 contains 15 residues. V was cut by 2 bases and J by 7 bases, with 16 bases left in between. CDR3: CASSETQGSNYTQYF. CDR3 coding DNA: TGTGCCAGCAGTGAAACGCAGGGCTCGAATTATACGCAGTATTTT.